This is a list of T cell receptor beta chains from one sample in a study of cytomegalovirus exposure and HLA in healthy donors. The method was immunoSEQ multiplex PCR; TCRdb's version includes in-frame clones alone and lacks a portion of them. The table shows tens of thousands of clones, with roughly 75% occurring only once. Sequenced sample: PBMCs. These receptors were taken from a man between 25 and 39 years old in good health and CMV-seropositive. CDR3s include the opening cysteine and the closing phenylalanine or tryptophan. D genes are given only for firm matches. Size tells how often a clone was seen (once, few, many) or the class of an expanded clone, and some rows leave it out.

TGTGCCAGTAGTATAGTGGGGGCTGGCACTGAAGCTTTCTTT	CASSIVGAGTEAFF	NA	NA	TRBV19	TRBJ1-1
TGTGCCACCCAGAGGGGGGGGTCGGCTGGCTACGAGCAGTACTTC	CATQRGGSAGYEQYF	NA	NA	TRBV6-5	TRBJ2-7
TGTGCCAGCAGCTCTAGTCCCGGGACAGCTTTCTACGAGCAGTACTTC	CASSSSPGTAFYEQYF	TRBD1	NA	TRBV5-4	TRBJ2-7
TGTGCCAGCATTACACACAGGGGCACTGAAGCTTTCTTT	CASITHRGTEAFF	TRBD1	NA	TRBV6-1	TRBJ1-1
TGCGCCAGCAGCTTGGCCGAGGGAGGATCACCCCTCCACTTT	CASSLAEGGSPLHF	NA	NA	TRBV5-1	TRBJ1-6
TGTGCCAGCAGCCCAACAGGGGCCTACAATGAGCAGTTCTTC	CASSPTGAYNEQFF	TRBD1	once	TRBV5-5	TRBJ2-1
TGTGCCAGCAGAATCGGGACTTCACAAGAGACCCAGTACTTC	CASRIGTSQETQYF	NA	NA	TRBV5-4	TRBJ2-5
TGCAGTGCTTCTCTGGGCGATACGCAGTATTTT	CSASLGDTQYF	NA	few	TRBV20-1	TRBJ2-3
TGTGCCAGCAGTTACGAGGGGAGGGAAGCTTTCTTT	CASSYEGREAFF	NA	NA	TRBV6-6	TRBJ1-1
TGCAGCGTTGCTAGCGGGGGGCTTGGTGCCAAAAACATTCAGTACTTC	CSVASGGLGAKNIQYF	TRBD2	NA	TRBV29-1	TRBJ2-4
TGTGCCAGCAGCCGATCGGCCCTATCCCGGGACAGGGTGTTCTACACTGAAGCTTTCTTT	CASSRSALSRDRVFYTEAFF	TRBD1	NA	TRBV5-4	TRBJ1-1
TGTGCCAGCAGCCACAGGACAGACCCACCCCTCCACTTT	CASSHRTDPPLHF	NA	NA	TRBV6-6	TRBJ1-6
TGTGCCAGCAGTGTGATCCAGGACCAAGAGACCCAGTACTTC	CASSVIQDQETQYF	NA	NA	TRBV2	TRBJ2-5
TGTGCCTGGAGTGTACCAGGCGCTAACAATTCACCCCTCCACTTT	CAWSVPGANNSPLHF	NA	NA	TRBV30	TRBJ1-6
TGTGCCAGCAGTGACAGGGGGCAATCTTTTACTACTAATGAAAAACTGTTTTTT	CASSDRGQSFTTNEKLFF	TRBD1	NA	TRBV6-1	TRBJ1-4
TGTGCCAGCAGCGTAGCTCCGGGTCGGAACACTGAAGCTTTCTTT	CASSVAPGRNTEAFF	NA	NA	TRBV9	TRBJ1-1
TGTGCCAGCAGTCCTGACAGGGGGTATGATGAAGCTTTCTTT	CASSPDRGYDEAFF	TRBD1	NA	TRBV6-5	TRBJ1-1
TGTGCCAGCAGTGAATACACGCCCGAGACCCAGTACTTC	CASSEYTPETQYF	NA	NA	TRBV6-1	TRBJ2-5
TGCGCCAGCAGAGCCGAAGGGGGACGAAAACTGTTTTTT	CASRAEGGRKLFF	NA	NA	TRBV4-1	TRBJ1-4
TGTGCCAGCAGTGCATCCGGGACTAGTGAGACCCAGTACTTC	CASSASGTSETQYF	TRBD2	few	TRBV6-1	TRBJ2-5
TGCGCCAGCAGCTTGGCGACAGGGGCCTACGAGCAGTACTTC	CASSLATGAYEQYF	TRBD1	NA	TRBV5-1	TRBJ2-7
TGTGCCAGCAGTAGTTACCGGGATGAGCAGTTCTTC	CASSSYRDEQFF	NA	NA	TRBV9	TRBJ2-1
TGTGCTAGTGGTCGCGGGACTAGCGGGGGGGAAGATACGCAGTATTTT	CASGRGTSGGEDTQYF	TRBD2	NA	TRBV12-5	TRBJ2-3
TGTGCCAGCAGCGAGAAGACAGGGGGGAATCAGCCCCAGCATTTT	CASSEKTGGNQPQHF	TRBD1	NA	TRBV5-6	TRBJ1-5
TGCGCCAGCAGTACCAGCGTGGGGACAAATGAAAAACTGTTTTTT	CASSTSVGTNEKLFF	NA	NA	TRBV5-1	TRBJ1-4
TGTGCCATCAGGGACCCCCAGGGGGCTAATTCACCCCTCCACTTT	CAIRDPQGANSPLHF	TRBD1	once	TRBV10-3	TRBJ1-6
TGTGTCACGGGGGACAGCGCCGGGTCCTACGAGCAGTACTTC	CVTGDSAGSYEQYF	NA	NA	TRBV27	TRBJ2-7
TGTGCTAGTGGTTCGGACAGGGGGAACACTGAAGCTTTCTTT	CASGSDRGNTEAFF	TRBD1	NA	TRBV12-5	TRBJ1-1
TGTGCCATCAGTGAGTCGGCCACCGGGGAGCTGTTTTTT	CAISESATGELFF	NA	NA	TRBV10-3	TRBJ2-2
TGTGCCAGCAGCGCGAACAGGGGAGATACGCAGTATTTT	CASSANRGDTQYF	TRBD1	NA	TRBV7-3	TRBJ2-3
TGCGCCATTCCCCAGGGCTACGAGCAGTACTTC	CAIPQGYEQYF	NA	NA	TRBV23-1	TRBJ2-7
TGTGCCAGCAGCTACAGGCCGACCTACGAGCAGTACTTC	CASSYRPTYEQYF	NA	NA	TRBV7-7	TRBJ2-7
TGTGCCAGCAGCCAAACGGGCCTAGAGGGTGGCTACACCTTC	CASSQTGLEGGYTF	NA	NA	TRBV4-2	TRBJ1-2
TGTGCCAGCAGCGTAGACTACAGGGGGGCGAGGACTGAAGCTTTCTTT	CASSVDYRGARTEAFF	TRBD1	NA	TRBV9	TRBJ1-1
TGCGCCAGCAGCTTGGGGGACAGGGGCAACGAGCAGTACTTC	CASSLGDRGNEQYF	TRBD1	NA	TRBV5-1	TRBJ2-7
TGTGCCAGCAGCTCACAGGGGGCTAGCAATCAGCCCCAGCATTTT	CASSSQGASNQPQHF	TRBD1	NA	TRBV7-9	TRBJ1-5
TGTGCCACAAAGGGGACAGGGGCCTACGAGCAGTACTTC	CATKGTGAYEQYF	TRBD1	NA	TRBV19	TRBJ2-7
TGTGCCAGCAGTTCACAGGCCAACTATGGCTACACCTTC	CASSSQANYGYTF	NA	NA	TRBV6-6	TRBJ1-2
TGTGCCAGCAAAAGGGGTAGCAATCAGCCCCAGCATTTT	CASKRGSNQPQHF	NA	NA	TRBV2	TRBJ1-5
TGTGCCAGCAGTCCGGGGATTTGGGACACCGGGGAGCTGTTTTTT	CASSPGIWDTGELFF	NA	few	TRBV6-1	TRBJ2-2
TGTGCCAGCAGCCCTAGCCCCTCCTCGAAACAAGGCGGGAACTATGGCTACACCTTC	CASSPSPSSKQGGNYGYTF	NA	NA	TRBV7-6	TRBJ1-2
TGTGCCAGCAGTGTTTCAGGGGGCTATAATTCACCCCTCCACTTT	CASSVSGGYNSPLHF	TRBD1	NA	TRBV2	TRBJ1-6
TGTGCCAGCAGCAGAACGGGGGAGGCTAATGAAAAACTGTTTTTT	CASSRTGEANEKLFF	NA	NA	TRBV13	TRBJ1-4
TGTTCCAGCACGCTGGACAGGGGAAACACTGAAGCTTTCTTT	CSSTLDRGNTEAFF	TRBD1	once	TRBV7-9	TRBJ1-1
TGTGCCTGGAGTGTATGGGGGACAGGGGACTACGAGCAGTACTTC	CAWSVWGTGDYEQYF	TRBD1	NA	TRBV30	TRBJ2-7
TGTGCCAGCAGTCCCGGGACAGGGTCCCTCGAGCAGTACTTC	CASSPGTGSLEQYF	TRBD1	NA	TRBV6-6	TRBJ2-7
TGTGCCAGCAGGGGGGGGACTAGCGGGGGGGCCGGGGAGACCCAGTACTTC	CASRGGTSGGAGETQYF	TRBD2	NA	TRBV27	TRBJ2-5
TGTGCCAGCAGCTCTAACCCGACTTACAATGAGCAGTTCTTC	CASSSNPTYNEQFF	NA	NA	TRBV5-8	TRBJ2-1
TGTGCCAGCAGGGCCCCGACTCGCTACGAGCAGTACTTC	CASRAPTRYEQYF	NA	NA	TRBV2	TRBJ2-7
TGTGCCAGCAGCTTAATGGGGAGTTTGACGAACACTGAAGCTTTCTTT	CASSLMGSLTNTEAFF	NA	NA	TRBV7-8	TRBJ1-1
TGTGCCAGCAGAACTACAGGGAACTATGGCTACACCTTC	CASRTTGNYGYTF	NA	few	TRBV28	TRBJ1-2
TGTGCCAGCAGCCTGACTAGCGGGGGGACCTACGAGCAGTACTTC	CASSLTSGGTYEQYF	TRBD2	NA	TRBV6-1	TRBJ2-7